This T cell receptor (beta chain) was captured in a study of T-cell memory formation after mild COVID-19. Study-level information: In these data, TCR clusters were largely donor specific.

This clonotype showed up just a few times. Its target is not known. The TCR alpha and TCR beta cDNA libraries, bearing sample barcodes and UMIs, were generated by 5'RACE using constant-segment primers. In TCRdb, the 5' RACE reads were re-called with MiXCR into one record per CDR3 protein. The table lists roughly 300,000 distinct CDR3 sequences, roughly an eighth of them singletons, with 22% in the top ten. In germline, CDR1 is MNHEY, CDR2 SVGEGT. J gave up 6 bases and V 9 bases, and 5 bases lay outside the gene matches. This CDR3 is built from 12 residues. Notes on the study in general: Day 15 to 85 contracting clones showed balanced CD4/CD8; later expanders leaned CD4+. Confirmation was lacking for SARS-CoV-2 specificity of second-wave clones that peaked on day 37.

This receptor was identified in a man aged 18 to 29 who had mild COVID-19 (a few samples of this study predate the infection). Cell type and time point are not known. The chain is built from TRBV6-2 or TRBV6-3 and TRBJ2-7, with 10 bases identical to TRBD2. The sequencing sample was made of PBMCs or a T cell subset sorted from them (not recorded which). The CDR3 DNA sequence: TGTGCCAGTCGGACTAGCGGAGTCGAGCAGTACGTC. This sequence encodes CASRTSGVEQYV.